This T cell receptor beta chain came from a study of T cell responses to AZD1222 COVID-19 vaccine. Study overall: Pooling was applied to second doses at about 4 or about 12 weeks.

Here immunoSEQ multiplex PCR was the method, and the copy in TCRdb shows in-frame clones only, minus some. This table holds roughly 140,000 clones, about 90% found once. The V gene lost 4 bases and the J gene lost 1 base, with 12 bases spanning the gap. Germline lookup yields CDR1 SQVTM and CDR2 ANQGSEA. The CDR3 totals 14 residues. General study results and limits: Close to half of all spike-specific TCRs reportedly target regions of the variants that are unmutated. The donor group comprised mostly white British people and more females; the analysis possibly underestimated clonal diversity.

As concerns this clone: The antigen remains unidentified.

This TCR derives from an adult in good health. The starting material was peripheral blood, obtained on day 0 of AZD1222 vaccination. V gene TRBV29-1 combines with J gene TRBJ2-3; no clear D gene. CDR3 nucleotides: TGCAGCGTTGTAAAGGGAATAGGCACAGATACGCAGTATTTT. It is translated as CSVVKGIGTDTQYF.